This note documents a single TCR beta chain sequence. These data originate in a study of blood T cell repertoires in COVID-19. The wider study: Donors in the United States, Italy and Spain gave samples during acute or convalescent COVID-19.

In the study's own analysis: Estimates of nucleated cell counts were drawn from the amplification of reference gene primers. The method was immunoSEQ multiplex PCR; TCRdb's version includes in-frame clones alone and lacks a portion of them. The DNA was the basis for D and trimming; V, J and clone size are from that table. The sample includes 170,000 or so clones, 70% to 90% seen only once; the top ten take 2.5% to 3%. Per germline, CDR1 GTSNPN and CDR2 SVGIG (reference sequence). The ends were cut back, 5 bases at V and 0 bases at J, with 8 bases in the middle. This CDR3 is 13 amino acids long. This receptor was obtained from a man aged 35 to 55 with active or convalescent COVID-19. This chain joins TRBV30 and TRBJ2-1; D uncertain. Sequencing was done on a sample of peripheral blood. CDR3 nucleotide sequence: TGTGCCTGGGCACCGAGCTCCTACAATGAGCAGTTCTTC. Translating gives CAWAPSSYNEQFF.